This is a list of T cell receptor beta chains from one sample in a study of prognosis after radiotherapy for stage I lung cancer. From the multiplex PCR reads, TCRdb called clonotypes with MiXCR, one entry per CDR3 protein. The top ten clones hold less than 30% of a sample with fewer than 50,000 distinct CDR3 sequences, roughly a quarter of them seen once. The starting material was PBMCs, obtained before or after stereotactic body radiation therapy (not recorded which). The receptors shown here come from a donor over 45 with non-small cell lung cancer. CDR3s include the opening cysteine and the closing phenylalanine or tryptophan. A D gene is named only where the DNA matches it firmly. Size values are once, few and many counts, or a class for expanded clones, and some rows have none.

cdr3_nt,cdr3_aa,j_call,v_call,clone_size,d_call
TGTGCCAGCCGCTCACCCGGGGGGAGTGAGCAGTTCTTC,CASRSPGGSEQFF,TRBJ2-1,TRBV28,.,TRBD2
TGCAGCGCTGGTCAGACCAATGAGCAGTTCTTC,CSAGQTNEQFF,TRBJ2-1,TRBV20-1,.,.
TGTGCCAGCAGCAGCACAGGGGGCAAGGGGGAAAAACTGTTTTTT,CASSSTGGKGEKLFF,TRBJ1-4,TRBV9,many,TRBD1
TGTGCCAGCAGTTTTCTTAGCGGGAGTTACGAGCAGTACTTC,CASSFLSGSYEQYF,TRBJ2-7,TRBV6-5,many,TRBD2
TGTGCCAGCACTTCCGGGACAGGGGAGGCCGGGGAGCTGTTTTTT,CASTSGTGEAGELFF,TRBJ2-2,TRBV19,medium-sized,TRBD1
TGTGCCAGCACTACACCATACGGACAGGGGAGTTACGAGCAGTACTTC,CASTTPYGQGSYEQYF,TRBJ2-7,TRBV28,many,TRBD1
TGTGCCAGTAGTCCCCAACGGGACGGGTCCGGGGAGCTGTTTTTT,CASSPQRDGSGELFF,TRBJ2-2,TRBV19,many,.
TGTGCCAGCTCACCACCAGGTCAGCCCCAGCATTTT,CASSPPGQPQHF,TRBJ1-5,TRBV18,many,.
TGTGCCAGCAGCCCCAACAGGGATCAGCCCCAGCATTTT,CASSPNRDQPQHF,TRBJ1-5,TRBV3-1,.,.
TGTGCCAGCAGAGGGCCTTCCTACGAGCAGTACTTC,CASRGPSYEQYF,TRBJ2-7,TRBV6-1,medium-sized,.
TGTGCCAGCAGCGTAGGTGGCCGCGCAGGTGAGCAGTTCTTC,CASSVGGRAGEQFF,TRBJ2-1,TRBV9,many,.
TGTGCCAGCAGCGTAGAGGCTAGCGGGAGCGGAGAGCAGTTCTTC,CASSVEASGSGEQFF,TRBJ2-1,TRBV9,many,TRBD2
TGTGCCAGCAGTGTGGCCCCAAATAATTCACCCCTCCACTTT,CASSVAPNNSPLHF,TRBJ1-6,TRBV28,many,.
TGTGCCAGCTCCAGGGACAGTACAACAGATACGCAGTATTTT,CASSRDSTTDTQYF,TRBJ2-3,TRBV18,many,TRBD1
TGCGCCAGCAGCTTTGCCGGGAGGGACACAGATACGCAGTATTTT,CASSFAGRDTDTQYF,TRBJ2-3,TRBV5-1,many,TRBD2
TGTGCCAGTAGTAACGGGACAGGTGTTTCTGGGGCCAACGTCCTGACTTTC,CASSNGTGVSGANVLTF,TRBJ2-6,TRBV19,many,TRBD1
TGTGCCAGCTCCGAGCAAGATACGCAGTATTTT,CASSEQDTQYF,TRBJ2-3,TRBV18,many,.
TGTGCCAGTAGTATTACAGGGGGCATGGGGGAGCAGTACTTC,CASSITGGMGEQYF,TRBJ2-7,TRBV19,many,TRBD1
TGTGCCAGCAGCTTCCTCGGGACTAGCGGGGGGTGGGAGACCCAGTACTTC,CASSFLGTSGGWETQYF,TRBJ2-5,TRBV7-6,.,TRBD2
TGTGCCACCAGTGGCCGGACAGGGAACAATGAGCAGTTCTTC,CATSGRTGNNEQFF,TRBJ2-1,TRBV24-1,many,TRBD1
TGTGCCAGCAGTTTAACCTCATACAGGGGGCGGAACGAGCAGTACTTC,CASSLTSYRGRNEQYF,TRBJ2-7,TRBV28,many,TRBD1
TGTGCCAGCAGTCTAGCGGGAGGGCCCTACGAGCAGTACTTC,CASSLAGGPYEQYF,TRBJ2-7,TRBV28,many,TRBD2
TGCGCCAGCAGTGACCCAGGGGTTAACACCGGGGAGCTGTTTTTT,CASSDPGVNTGELFF,TRBJ2-2,TRBV10-2,many,.